The present entry profiles one T cell receptor beta chain with its context. The sample is drawn from a study of blood T cell repertoires in COVID-19. Study-level information: From the United States, Italy and Spain came samples of acute and convalescent COVID-19. PBMCs, B-cell-depleted T cells, or T cells provided the cDNA or gDNA that made up the material.

Looked up from germline, CDR1 is LGHDT and CDR2 is YNNKEL (reference sequence). The CDR3 extends over 11 amino acids. With 3 bases removed from V and 14 bases from J, the gap between germline ends came to 11 bases. In the authors' methods: Using reference gene primer amplification, nucleated cell counts were estimated. Assay: immunoSEQ multiplex PCR; the TCRdb copy retains only in-frame clones and omits some. V and J calls plus clone size are reproduced from that table; the DNA served to infer D and trimming. The repertoire holds more than 80,000 clones, with about 90% as singletons. This receptor was taken from a human donor with active COVID-19. The donor label of this sample is uncertain. The rearrangement links TRBV3-1 (or the pseudogene TRBV3-2) to TRBJ2-1; D is unresolved. Sample: peripheral blood. The chain's CDR3 is CASSQGLLEFF. In DNA, the CDR3 is TGTGCCAGCAGCCAGGGCCTCCTCGAGTTCTTC.